These 3 T cell receptor beta chains came from one sample sequenced in a study of CD4 T cells in relation to SARS-CoV-2 and coronaviruses (dated by TCRdb to 2020 to 2023). Libraries were built with the immunoSEQ multiplex PCR assay. TCRdb holds this immuneACCESS table with in-frame rearrangements only. Some clones are missing; in checked studies, unresolved V genes explain under half, and the rest has no known cause. In this sample the table shows around 54,000 clones, 92% of which occur a single time. Of the sample, around 0.4% falls within the top ten clones. Sequenced sample: naive CD4+ T cells from PBMCs. Sample cell subset or site, as interpreted from the label and publication: naive CD4+ T cells isolated by negative enrichment. The receptors were gathered from an adult with COVID-19.

This chain connects TRBV18 to TRBJ1-6; D might be TRBD1 (5 bases). CDR3 length: 15 residues. Trimming shortened V by 1 base and J by 7 bases, and 11 bases separated the two germline ends. Germline loops: CDR1 KGHSH, CDR2 LQKENI. The CDR3 DNA reads as TGTGCCAGCTCACCACAGTCAGGGAGAAATTCACCCCTCCACTTT. This translates into CASSPQSGRNSPLHF. The full variable domain, its missing parts supplied by reference TRBV18 and TRBJ1-6, is NAGVMQNPRHLVRRRGQEARLRCSPMKGHSHVYWYRQLPEEGLKFMVYLQKENIIDESGMPKERFSAEFPKEGPSILRIQQVVRGDSAAYFCASSPQSGRNSPLHFGNGTRLTVT.

This clone was counted a few times. The chain links TRBV12-3 or TRBV12-4 to TRBJ1-4; D not certain. Trimming removed 7 bases at V and 8 bases at J, with 11 bases between. CDR3 size: 12 residues. The CDR3, as DNA: TGTGCCAGCACTGCGGAAGAGGAAAAACTGTTTTTT. Its translation: CASTAEEEKLFF.

This sequence joins TRBV3-1 (or the pseudogene TRBV3-2) and TRBJ2-7; D is ambiguous. V was clipped by 2 bases and J by 1 base, with 9 bases between them. CDR3 length equals 14 residues. Germline values: CDR1 LGHDT, CDR2 YNNKEL (reference sequence). DNA of the CDR3: TGTGCCAGCAGCCAAACCGGAACGTCCTACGAGCAGTACTTC. Protein product: CASSQTGTSYEQYF.